The present T cell receptor (beta chain) was sequenced within a study of blood T cells in healthy people across ages. The study's findings and limits: Age showed a roughly linear inverse relationship with TCR beta diversity per million T cells. In long-lived donors, naive CD4+ cell counts and diversity exceeded those of aged donors.

Germline trimming cut 5 bases from V and 1 base from J; bases unmatched to any gene: 12. This CDR3 is built from 17 residues. CDR1 is MNHEY and CDR2 is SMNVEV in the germline V gene (reference sequence). A second PCR of roughly 7 to 11 cycles used a sample-barcoded 5' primer and a J-beta primer mix. Using its own MiXCR run on the 5' RACE reads, TCRdb lists one record per CDR3 protein. Of about 1 million distinct CDR3 sequences in the sample, 40% to 50% were seen once. In regard to this clonotype: The antigen remains undetermined.

Total RNA was isolated from each sample in quantities of at least 6 micrograms. This receptor was obtained from a woman aged 55-70 years in good health. The chain is built from TRBV27 and TRBJ2-7, with TRBD1 matching over 9 bases. Material: blood. The chain's CDR3 is CASSPSEGDRASYEQYF. Here the CDR3 DNA reads TGTGCCAGCAGTCCCTCGGAAGGGGACAGGGCTTCCTACGAGCAGTACTTC.